This T cell receptor (beta chain) was captured by sequencing in a study of OX40 agonist ivuxolimab in advanced cancers. Study details: Intravenous ivuxolimab at 0.01 to 10 mg/kg was given to patients every 2 weeks.

V lost 0 bases and J lost 1; bases outside the gene matches: 11. The CDR3 contains 18 residues. Germline-derived CDR1 and CDR2 are MGHRA and YSYEKL. As to this clone: As yet, its antigen is unknown.

Only in-frame clones appear in the TCRdb table, and some are missing; sequencing was by immunoSEQ multiplex PCR. The data show 96,000 or so clones, around 80% seen once. Study-level points and caveats: There were also nonresponders showing low normalized T-cell clonal expansion. Patients with a partial response at 0.1-3.0 mg/kg had among the lowest clonal expansion. Both CD4+ and CD8+ T cell populations in blood had undergone clonal expansion by week 6 at 0.1 to 3.0 mg/kg.

The sample was CD4+ or CD8+ T cells sorted from blood, taken in a trial of the OX40 agonist ivuxolimab. The source of this sequence is an adult with an advanced solid tumor such as melanoma, head and neck, liver or kidney cancer. The chain is built from TRBV4-1 and TRBJ2-7, with 8 bases matching TRBD1. The chain's CDR3 is CASSQEDRESPLSYEQYF. The CDR3 bases are TGCGCCAGCAGCCAAGAGGACAGGGAGTCCCCTCTTTCCTACGAGCAGTACTTC.